The following is a TCR beta chain sequence with its context. Its antigen is undetermined. These data come from a study of Tregs in tolerant kidney transplant recipients. Trimming cost V 1 base and J 1 base; bases outside gene matches: 1. The CDR3 is made up of 14 amino acids. Germline loops: CDR1 LNHDA, CDR2 SQIVND (reference sequence). Unstimulated regulatory T cells (CD4+CD25+CD127-), CD4+CD25- non-regulatory cells, CD4 and CD8 cells were FACS-sorted from thawed PBMCs. Points from the study as a whole: Tregs expanded with activated donor B cells seemed most donor-specific. Validation in larger populations is needed because few patients were studied. This study did not directly address biological reproducibility.

The assay was immunoSEQ multiplex PCR, and TCRdb's table has in-frame clones only and misses some. Of over 85,000 clones in the sample, 80% to 95% were seen once. The sequence derives from a human donor who received a combined kidney and bone marrow transplant. Specimen: CD4+ T cells from blood, collected before the transplant. J is TRBJ2-7 and V is TRBV19, with 7 bases aligning to TRBD1. The CDR3 reads CASSIGRGSYEQYF. The CDR3 DNA follows: TGTGCCAGTAGTATAGGCAGGGGGTCCTACGAGCAGTACTTC. Variable domain in full (rest from reference TRBV19 and TRBJ2-7): DGGITQSPKYLFRKEGQNVTLSCEQNLNHDAMYWYRQDPGQGLRLIYYSQIVNDFQKGDIAEGYSVSREKKESFPLTVTSAQKNPTAFYLCASSIGRGSYEQYFGPGTRLTVT.